This is a list of T cell receptor beta chains from one sample in a study of T cell responses to AZD1222 COVID-19 vaccine. The table came from immunoSEQ multiplex PCR; TCRdb's copy has only in-frame clones and leaves some out. The sample lists roughly 130,000 clones, roughly 87% seen once, with approximately 1.4% in the top ten. The sample was peripheral blood, taken on day 0 of AZD1222 vaccination. These receptors were obtained from an adult in good health. Each CDR3 is given with its conserved first and last residue. The D gene is left open where the match is weak. The size field is filled for only some rows; it gives once, few, many or a size class.

j_gene | v_gene | d_gene | abundance | CDR3nt | CDR3aa
TRBJ1-4 | TRBV27 | - | - | TGTGCCAGCAGTTTGCGGGGGGCGATGGGTGAAAAACTGTTTTTT | CASSLRGAMGEKLFF
TRBJ1-5 | TRBV3-1/TRBV3-2 | - | - | TGTGCCAGCAGCCGACGAGGGTACAATCAGCCCCAGCATTTT | CASSRRGYNQPQHF
TRBJ1-6 | TRBV3-1/TRBV3-2 | - | - | TGTGCCAGCAGCCAAGATTCATCGGCGCTGGATTCACCCCTCCACTTT | CASSQDSSALDSPLHF
TRBJ2-5 | TRBV19 | - | - | TGTGCCAGTAGTATAAGATCGGGGGGCTGGCAAGAGACCCAGTACTTC | CASSIRSGGWQETQYF
TRBJ1-3 | TRBV10-3 | - | - | TGTGCCATCTCTAGGGAAAGCTCTGGAAACACCATATATTTT | CAISRESSGNTIYF
TRBJ1-2 | TRBV4-1 | - | once | TGCGCCAGCAGCCAAGTTTGGGGGGGGAACTATGGCTACACCTTC | CASSQVWGGNYGYTF
TRBJ1-1 | TRBV19 | - | - | TGTGCCAGTAGTATAGAAGTGAACACTGAAGCTTTCTTT | CASSIEVNTEAFF
TRBJ1-5 | TRBV12-3/TRBV12-4 | - | - | TGTGCCAGCAGTTTAAGGCAGCCCCAGCATTTT | CASSLRQPQHF
TRBJ2-2 | TRBV9 | TRBD2 | - | TGTGCCAGCAGCAGGGGACTAGCGGGGGGCGCGGGGGAGCTGTTTTTT | CASSRGLAGGAGELFF
TRBJ2-5 | TRBV5-6 | - | - | TGTGCCAGCAGCTTGATGTCAGTTCGCTGGGAGACCCAGTACTTC | CASSLMSVRWETQYF
TRBJ1-4 | TRBV5-1 | - | - | TGCGCCAGCAGCGTGACCGGGGCAACTAATGAAAAACTGTTTTTT | CASSVTGATNEKLFF
TRBJ1-3 | TRBV30 | - | - | TGTGCCTGGAGTGTATCAGGGGCTGGAAACACCATATATTTT | CAWSVSGAGNTIYF
TRBJ2-7 | TRBV7-2 | TRBD1 | - | TGTGCCAGCAGCTTAGAATGGACAGGGAACACCTACGAGCAGTACTTC | CASSLEWTGNTYEQYF
TRBJ2-6 | TRBV7-9 | - | - | TGTGCCAGCAGCTTTAGGGGGGAAAGCTCTGGGGCCAACGTCCTGACTTTC | CASSFRGESSGANVLTF
TRBJ2-7 | TRBV27 | - | - | TGTGCCAGCAGTCTCAAATCGGACAGAAGCTCCTACGAGCAGTACTTC | CASSLKSDRSSYEQYF
TRBJ1-6 | TRBV5-1 | - | few | TGCGCCAGCAGCTTGGCCTGGCAGGGACTTTCACCCCTCCACTTT | CASSLAWQGLSPLHF
TRBJ1-1 | TRBV5-5 | - | - | TGTGCCAGCAGCTTGCCCCAGGGATCCATGAACACTGAAGCTTTCTTT | CASSLPQGSMNTEAFF
TRBJ1-2 | TRBV19 | - | - | TGTGCCAGTGTCGAAACAGGCGACAGGGGCTACACCTTC | CASVETGDRGYTF
TRBJ2-6 | TRBV5-6 | - | - | TGTGCCAGCAGCTTGCTGGGTCCTGCGGGGGCCAACGTCCTGACTTTC | CASSLLGPAGANVLTF
TRBJ1-1 | TRBV6-5 | - | once | TGTGCCAGCAGTTACTCGGGGGTTTTGCAGGGTGAAGCTTTCTTT | CASSYSGVLQGEAFF
TRBJ1-2 | TRBV28 | - | - | TGTGCCAGCAGTCCATCGACCGCCCGCGGCTACACCTTC | CASSPSTARGYTF
TRBJ1-2 | TRBV19 | TRBD1 | - | TGTGCCAGTAGTCTGGGGACAGCACTTAACTATGGCTACACCTTC | CASSLGTALNYGYTF
TRBJ2-7 | TRBV7-9 | TRBD1 | - | TGTGCCAGCAGCTCACGCGGACAGGGGTACTACGAGCAGTACTTC | CASSSRGQGYYEQYF
TRBJ1-4 | TRBV9 | - | - | TGTGCCAGCAGCGTAGGCGGCAGGGAAGGGGAAAAACTGTTTTTT | CASSVGGREGEKLFF
TRBJ1-1 | TRBV11-2 | - | - | TGTGCCAGCAGCCCAAGGCAGGGGCAGAACACTGAAGCTTTCTTT | CASSPRQGQNTEAFF
TRBJ1-1 | TRBV18 | - | - | TGTGCCAGCTCACAGGGTACCTCCACTGAAGCTTTCTTT | CASSQGTSTEAFF
TRBJ1-4 | TRBV4-2 | - | - | TGTGCCAGCAGCCAAGTTAGGCAGGGCCATAATGAAAAACTGTTTTTT | CASSQVRQGHNEKLFF
TRBJ2-1 | TRBV30 | TRBD1 | - | TGTGCCTGGAGCCGAACGAGGACAGGAAGCTACAATGAGCAGTTCTTC | CAWSRTRTGSYNEQFF